The 14 T cell receptor beta chains below come from one sample, sequenced in a study of immune evolution from preneoplasia to lung adenocarcinoma. Sequenced by immunoSEQ multiplex PCR; TCRdb stores in-frame clones only, minus some. Of tens of thousands of clones listed, more than 60% were seen once; the top ten hold approximately 4.8%. The sequenced sample was FFPE invasive lung adenocarcinoma tissue. The receptors originated from a person in their sixties with lung adenocarcinoma.

The rearrangement links TRBV7-9 to TRBJ2-7, with a possible D match to TRBD2 (5 bases). The germline gives CDR1 SEHNR, CDR2 FQNEAQ (reference sequence). Trimming stripped 4 bases from V and 1 base from J, with 17 bases between. The length of the CDR3 is 16 residues. Written as DNA, the CDR3 is TGTGCCAGCAGCTCACTAGATCCGGACGTTTCCTACGAGCAGTACTTC. It translates to CASSSLDPDVSYEQYF.

The chain carries TRBV28 and TRBJ1-1; 8 bases agree with TRBD1. CDR1 MDHEN and CDR2 SYDVKM come from the germline V gene. CDR3 length: 19 amino acids. With 1 base clipped from V and 4 bases from J, the junction kept 17 bases outside the gene matches. CDR3 in amino acids: CASSLSWMQAGGVSTEAFF. The CDR3 DNA reads TGTGCCAGCAGTTTATCTTGGATGCAGGCAGGGGGCGTTTCCACTGAAGCTTTCTTT.

This chain links TRBV29-1 with TRBJ2-7, with D perhaps TRBD1 (6 bases). V lost 4 bases and J 6 bases, leaving 22 bases between the germline ends. CDR1 and CDR2 (germline): SQVTM, ANQGSEA. This CDR3 spans 15 amino acids. The CDR3, as DNA: TGCAGCGTTGGGAGCCCGAGGGGGTCGGTTCGCGAGCAGTACTTC. Its protein is CSVGSPRGSVREQYF.

This chain links TRBV30 with TRBJ2-7, with 9 nucleotides matching TRBD1. CDR3 length equals 14 residues. The V gene's germline CDR1 is GTSNPN and CDR2 SVGIG (reference sequence). V lost 2 bases, J lost 10 bases, and 12 bases stayed unmatched. CDR3 nucleotide sequence: TGTGCCTGGAGTAAGGGACAGGGCTTTGCTTACCAGTACTTC. Its translation is CAWSKGQGFAYQYF.

The chain combines TRBV30 with TRBJ1-2; D remains ambiguous. Trimming stripped 1 base from V and 4 bases from J, with 7 bases between. There are 12 residues in the CDR3. Germline values: CDR1 GTSNPN, CDR2 SVGIG (reference sequence). The CDR3 region is CAWSGDFYGYTF. The CDR3 nucleotides read TGTGCCTGGAGTGGAGACTTCTATGGCTACACCTTC.

The chain is built from TRBV18 and TRBJ2-7; 9 bases line up with TRBD1. J lost 5 bases, V lost 2 bases, and 7 bases had no gene match. The CDR3 has 15 residues. CDR1 KGHSH and CDR2 LQKENI come from the germline V gene. This chain's CDR3 is CASSPRVTGGDEQYF. DNA of the CDR3: TGTGCCAGCTCACCAAGAGTGACAGGGGGTGACGAGCAGTACTTC. Full variable domain (missing parts from reference TRBV18 and TRBJ2-7): NAGVMQNPRHLVRRRGQEARLRCSPMKGHSHVYWYRQLPEEGLKFMVYLQKENIIDESGMPKERFSAEFPKEGPSILRIQQVVRGDSAAYFCASSPRVTGGDEQYFGPGTRLTVT.

This clone was recorded a few times. The rearrangement uses TRBV6-5 and TRBJ2-3; 7 nucleotides line up with TRBD2. The junction had 8 bases not matched to a gene; V was cut back by 2 bases and J by 6 bases. CDR3 length: 15 amino acids. Germline loops: CDR1 MNHEY, CDR2 SVGAGI. CDR3 in DNA: TGTGCCAGCAGTTACGACACTGGGACTACGGATACGCAGTATTTT. Translated: CASSYDTGTTDTQYF.

V usage is TRBV18 and J usage is TRBJ1-1; D call uncertain. The V end lost 0 bases, the J end lost 5 bases, and 10 bases lay between the germline ends. This CDR3 has 14 amino acids. Per germline, CDR1 KGHSH and CDR2 LQKENI. The CDR3 is CASSPPVGWTEAFF. As DNA, the CDR3 is TGTGCCAGCTCACCACCGGTGGGTTGGACTGAAGCTTTCTTT.

The chain uses TRBV29-1 and TRBJ2-1, with 8 bases matching TRBD2. Unmatched junction bases numbered 9, after V lost 5 bases and J lost 0 bases. The CDR3 sequence is 16 residues long. Germline loops: CDR1 SQVTM, CDR2 ANQGSEA. The CDR3 nucleotides are TGCAGCGTTTTCCCGGGGGGGGCGAGCTCCTACAATGAGCAGTTCTTC. Translated, it gives CSVFPGGASSYNEQFF.

CDR3 sequence reads: CASTNRQGPLYEQYF. The CDR3 DNA is TGCGCCAGCACTAACAGACAGGGGCCCCTATACGAGCAGTACTTC. The chain is built from TRBV23-1 and TRBJ2-7, with 8 bases that match TRBD1. TRBV23-1 is labeled an ORF, and its function is uncertain. CDR3 length: 15 amino acids. V was clipped by 7 bases and J by 4 bases; unmatched bases: 12.

CDR3 nucleotides: TGTGCCAGCAGCCATGTAACCGGGGAGCTGTTTTTT. Translation: CASSHVTGELFF. The gene calls are TRBV7-3 and TRBJ2-2; D ambiguous. CDR1 is SGHTA and CDR2 is FQGTGA in the germline V gene. Trimming took 5 bases from V and 5 from J, leaving 6 bases between them. This CDR3 is built from 12 residues.

V usage is TRBV1 and J usage is TRBJ2-7; the table's D gene call, TRBD1, was not cross checked with the DNA. TRBV1 is a documented pseudogene. This CDR3 contains 14 residues. The chain's CDR3 is CTSSQDPGAYEQYF. CDR3 DNA sequence: TGCACCAGCAGCCAAGATCCAGGGGCCTACGAGCAGTACTTC.

The chain carries TRBV5-1 and TRBJ1-3; no definite D call. CDR1 and CDR2 from the germline V gene are SGHRS and YFSETQ. V lost 3 bases and J lost 0, with 13 bases in between. CDR3 length: 16 residues. CDR3 amino acids: CASSSIGLSSGNTIYF. The CDR3 coding sequence is TGCGCCAGCAGCTCAATAGGGCTGTCCTCTGGAAACACCATATATTTT.

This clone was counted once. The chain uses TRBV28 and TRBJ1-1; no clear D. V lost 3 bases and J 6 bases, leaving 8 bases between the germline ends. Looked up from germline, CDR1 is MDHEN and CDR2 is SYDVKM. The CDR3 runs 12 residues. CDR3 nucleotide sequence: TGTGCCAGCAGTTTCGTAGAACCTGAAGCTTTCTTT. It is translated as CASSFVEPEAFF.